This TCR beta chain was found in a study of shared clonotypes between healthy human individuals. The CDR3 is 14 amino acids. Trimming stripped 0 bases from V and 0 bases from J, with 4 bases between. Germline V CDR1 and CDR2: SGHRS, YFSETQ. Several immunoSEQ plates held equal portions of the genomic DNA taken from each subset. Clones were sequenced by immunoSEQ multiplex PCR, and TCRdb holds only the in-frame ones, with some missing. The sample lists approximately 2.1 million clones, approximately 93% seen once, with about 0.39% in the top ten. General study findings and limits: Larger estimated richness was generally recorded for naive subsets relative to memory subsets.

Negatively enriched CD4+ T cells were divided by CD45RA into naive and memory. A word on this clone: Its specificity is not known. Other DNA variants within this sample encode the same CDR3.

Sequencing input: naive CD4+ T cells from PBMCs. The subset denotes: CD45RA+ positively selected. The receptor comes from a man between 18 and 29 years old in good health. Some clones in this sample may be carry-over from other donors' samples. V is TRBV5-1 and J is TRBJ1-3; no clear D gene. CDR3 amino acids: CASSLDSSGNTIYF. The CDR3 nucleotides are TGCGCCAGCAGCTTGGATAGCTCTGGAAACACCATATATTTT.